Shown below are 28 T cell receptor beta chains from a single sample sequenced in a study of T cell responses to AZD1222 COVID-19 vaccine. Libraries were prepared by immunoSEQ multiplex PCR; TCRdb keeps only in-frame clonotypes and omits some of them. The sample includes 100,000 to 140,000 clones, 92% seen only once; the top ten take approximately 8.9%. This specimen was peripheral blood, taken 28 days after the second AZD1222 dose. The receptor set was obtained from an adult who received the AZD1222 COVID-19 vaccine.

The genes are TRBV15 and TRBJ2-2; D is possibly TRBD2 (5 bases). V was trimmed by 6 bases and J by 2 bases, leaving 13 bases between them. CDR3 length: 15 amino acids. Germline V lookup: CDR1 LNHNV, CDR2 YYDKDF (reference sequence). In DNA form, the CDR3 reads TGTGCCACCAGGGGAGCGAGGGTAAACACCGGGGAGCTGTTTTTT. Its translation is CATRGARVNTGELFF. Full variable domain (remainder filled in from reference TRBV15 and TRBJ2-2): DAMVIQNPRYQVTQFGKPVTLSCSQTLNHNVMYWYQQKSSQAPKLLFHYYDKDFNNEADTPDNFQSRRPNTSFCFLDIRSPGLGDTAMYLCATRGARVNTGELFFGEGSRLTVL.

This clone was detected only once. V and J are TRBV2 and TRBJ2-5; TRBD1 agrees at 7 bases. CDR3 length: 11 amino acids. J was trimmed by 5 bases and V by 7 bases; bases with no gene match: 1. The germline gives CDR1 SNHLY, CDR2 FYNNEI. CDR3 in amino acids: CASIRGETQYF. CDR3 DNA sequence: TGTGCCAGCATCAGGGGGGAGACCCAGTACTTC.

The rearrangement links TRBV12-3 or TRBV12-4 to TRBJ1-3; possible D gene TRBD1, 6 bases. V shed 5 bases and J shed 4 bases, with 9 bases lying between them. The length of the CDR3 is 13 residues. CDR3 nucleotides: TGTGCCAGCAGTCACGGACAGGGAAACACCATATATTTT. It translates to CASSHGQGNTIYF.

The chain uses TRBV7-3 and TRBJ2-3; TRBD2 matches at 13 bases. In germline, CDR1 is SGHTA, CDR2 FQGTGA. Unmatched junction bases numbered 10, after V lost 1 base and J lost 0 bases. This CDR3 region has 20 residues. CDR3 sequence: CASSLIPLAGGPTSTDTQYF. CDR3 DNA: TGTGCCAGCAGCTTAATCCCACTAGCGGGAGGGCCCACTAGCACAGATACGCAGTATTTT.

The rearrangement links TRBV7-9 to TRBJ1-1; tentative D call: TRBD1 (6 bases). The V end lost 2 bases, the J end lost 6 bases, and 13 bases lay between the germline ends. The CDR3 runs 14 residues. The germline CDR1 and CDR2 sequences are SEHNR and FQNEAQ (reference sequence). CDR3 residues: CASSLFPGEPEAFF. DNA for the CDR3: TGTGCCAGCAGCTTATTCCCAGGGGAGCCTGAAGCTTTCTTT.

The chain is built from TRBV29-1 and TRBJ2-7; 11 positions agree with TRBD2. The CDR3 extends over 14 amino acids. With 7 bases clipped from V and 1 base from J, the junction kept 6 bases outside the gene matches. Germline values: CDR1 SQVTM, CDR2 ANQGSEA. The CDR3 bases are TGCAGCGCGATGGGACTAGCGGAGTCCTACGAGCAGTACTTC. Amino acids: CSAMGLAESYEQYF.

J is TRBJ2-1 and V is TRBV19; TRBD2 might be the D (5 bases). This CDR3 spans 13 amino acids. V lost 5 bases to trimming and J lost 12 bases, with 17 bases between them. CDR1 is LNHDA and CDR2 is SQIVND in the germline V gene (reference sequence). The CDR3 region is CASSRTSGMGQFF. The CDR3 DNA reads as TGTGCCAGTAGTCGTACTAGTGGGATGGGGCAGTTCTTC.

The gene calls are TRBV14 and TRBJ2-3; 8 bases are a match to TRBD2. V lost 6 bases, J lost 4 bases, and 6 bases stayed unmatched. The CDR3 is made up of 14 amino acids. Germline V CDR1 and CDR2: SGHDN, FVKESK. The CDR3 sequence is CASSRSGGADTQYF. The CDR3 DNA sequence: TGTGCCAGCAGTCGAAGCGGGGGCGCAGATACGCAGTATTTT.

The chain uses TRBV4-1 and TRBJ1-3; the D is unclear. Germline V gives CDR1 MGHRA, CDR2 YSYEKL. The CDR3 runs to 16 residues. The ends were cut back, 0 bases at V and 2 bases at J, with 11 bases in the middle. The CDR3 protein is CASSQEHFLTGNTIYF. CDR3 coding DNA: TGCGCCAGCAGCCAAGAACACTTTCTAACTGGAAACACCATATATTTT.

The rearrangement uses TRBV6-1 and TRBJ1-6, with no clear D. The CDR3 loop spans 13 amino acids. Germline values: CDR1 MNHNS, CDR2 SASEGT. Trimming stripped 3 bases from V and 11 bases from J, with 11 bases between. CDR3 in amino acids: CASSDLTGTPLHF. The CDR3 coding sequence is TGTGCCAGCAGTGATCTGACTGGGACACCCCTCCACTTT.

The chain uses TRBV3-1 (or the pseudogene TRBV3-2) and TRBJ2-1; 9 nucleotides line up with TRBD2. Per the germline V gene, CDR1 is LGHDT and CDR2 is YNNKEL (reference sequence). The CDR3 is 14 amino acids. Trimming cost V 4 bases and J 9 bases; bases outside gene matches: 7. CDR3 DNA sequence: TGTGCCAGCAGCCCGCGACTAGCGGCGGGTGAGCAGTTCTTC. Its protein is CASSPRLAAGEQFF.

The rearrangement links TRBV5-1 to TRBJ1-1; no reliable D call. Germline CDR1 SGHRS, CDR2 YFSETQ. The V and J ends lost 3 bases and 1 base respectively, with 16 bases between them. The CDR3 sequence is 16 residues long. The DNA of the CDR3 is TGCGCCAGCAGCTCAGACCTCCGAATGGCGAACACTGAAGCTTTCTTT. It encodes CASSSDLRMANTEAFF.

The chain couples TRBV7-2 to TRBJ1-1; weak D call: TRBD1 (5 bases). The CDR3 covers 15 residues. Germline-derived CDR1 and CDR2 are SGHTA and FQGNSA. V was cut by 5 bases and J by 0 bases, with 13 bases left in between. The CDR3 loop reads CASSPRQGLNTEAFF. As DNA, the CDR3 is TGTGCCAGCAGCCCCCGGCAGGGACTGAACACTGAAGCTTTCTTT. The whole variable domain, filled in from reference TRBV7-2 and TRBJ1-1, reads GAGVSQSPSNKVTEKGKDVELRCDPISGHTALYWYRQSLGQGLEFLIYFQGNSAPDKSGLPSDRFSAERTGGSVSTLTIQRTQQEDSAVYLCASSPRQGLNTEAFFGQGTRLTVV.

This clone has only one observation. V and J are TRBV29-1 and TRBJ1-1; 9 bases agree with TRBD1. The V and J ends lost 7 bases and 2 bases, in that order; junction bases with no gene match: 5. Germline CDR1 is SQVTM and CDR2 is ANQGSEA. There are 13 residues in the CDR3. Here the CDR3 reads CSALGQGNTEAFF. In nucleotides, the CDR3 is TGCAGCGCCTTGGGACAGGGAAACACTGAAGCTTTCTTT.

The chain couples TRBV27 to TRBJ2-3; D remains ambiguous. The CDR3 totals 15 residues. Trimming shortened V by 2 bases and J by 3 bases, and 12 bases separated the two germline ends. The germline gives CDR1 MNHEY, CDR2 SMNVEV (reference sequence). Written as DNA, the CDR3 is TGTGCCAGCAGTTTACTTGACGCTGGGACAGATACGCAGTATTTT. This translates into CASSLLDAGTDTQYF.

This sequence joins TRBV27 and TRBJ2-2, with D possibly matching TRBD2 (6 bases). The CDR3 loop spans 14 amino acids. V was trimmed by 6 bases and J by 5 bases, leaving 13 bases between them. The germline CDR1 and CDR2 sequences are MNHEY and SMNVEV (reference sequence). The CDR3 protein is CASRRDSSTGELFF. The CDR3 DNA follows: TGTGCCAGCAGAAGGGACTCGTCGACCGGGGAGCTGTTTTTT.

This clone came up once. The chain uses TRBV19 and TRBJ1-5, with no clear D. Germline V gene lookup returns CDR1 LNHDA and CDR2 SQIVND (reference sequence). The CDR3 is made up of 15 amino acids. V lost 6 bases and J lost 11, with 23 bases in between. The CDR3 DNA is TGTGCCAGTAGCATCGGACGGATACCCTCAATTGCCCAGCATTTT. This encodes CASSIGRIPSIAQHF.

The chain is built from TRBV11-2 and TRBJ2-1; 12 bases fit TRBD2. Germline V gives CDR1 SGHAT, CDR2 FQNNGV. This CDR3 contains 16 residues. Trimming took 5 bases from V and 4 from J; bases not matched to a gene: 6. CDR3 residues: CASSHSGLAGYNEQFF. Here the CDR3 DNA reads TGTGCCAGCAGCCATAGTGGACTAGCGGGGTACAATGAGCAGTTCTTC. Variable domain in full (rest from reference TRBV11-2 and TRBJ2-1): EAGVAQSPRYKIIEKRQSVAFWCNPISGHATLYWYQQILGQGPKLLIQFQNNGVVDDSQLPKDRFSAERLKGVDSTLKIQPAKLEDSAVYLCASSHSGLAGYNEQFFGPGTRLTVL.

The chain joins TRBV3-1 (or the pseudogene TRBV3-2) to TRBJ2-7; possibly TRBD1 or TRBD2 for D (5 bases each). CDR3 length equals 16 residues. Trimming took 2 bases from V and 3 from J, leaving 17 bases between them. Per germline, CDR1 LGHDT and CDR2 YNNKEL (reference sequence). CDR3 coding DNA: TGTGCCAGCAGCCAATATCCCGGGACCTCAGGCTACGAGCAGTACTTC. Encoded protein: CASSQYPGTSGYEQYF.

The CDR3 DNA follows: TGTGCCAGTAGTATAGCTCCTAGCATCTACGAGCAGTACTTC. Amino acid sequence: CASSIAPSIYEQYF. The chain uses TRBV19 and TRBJ2-7; D possibly corresponds to TRBD2 (5 bases). V was trimmed by 1 base and J by 3 bases, leaving 10 bases between them. Looked up from germline, CDR1 is LNHDA and CDR2 is SQIVND (reference sequence). The CDR3 consists of 14 residues.

This clone has a single count. V gene TRBV27 combines with J gene TRBJ1-1; a weak D match, TRBD1 (6 bases). The CDR3 sequence is 13 residues long. The germline gives CDR1 MNHEY, CDR2 SMNVEV (reference sequence). V lost 7 bases and J lost 1, with 10 bases in between. The CDR3 DNA follows: TGTGCCAGCAAGACGACAGGGAACACTGAAGCTTTCTTT. Translation gives CASKTTGNTEAFF.

The chain has TRBV12-5 and TRBJ2-2; 10 bases align to TRBD1. CDR1 LGHNT and CDR2 FRNRAP come from the germline V gene. V was clipped by 0 bases and J by 4 bases; unmatched bases: 5. This CDR3 is built from 17 residues. The CDR3 spells CASGLVLGTGVTGELFF. The CDR3 DNA follows: TGTGCTAGTGGTTTGGTACTAGGGACAGGGGTCACCGGGGAGCTGTTTTTT. The full variable domain, with the rest looked up from reference TRBV12-5 and TRBJ2-2, is DARVTQTPRHKVTEMGQEVTMRCQPILGHNTVFWYRQTMMQGLELLAYFRNRAPLDDSGMPKDRFSAEMPDATLATLKIQPSEPRDSAVYFCASGLVLGTGVTGELFFGEGSRLTVL.

The gene calls are TRBV2 and TRBJ1-5; D gene uncertain. Between the trimmed V and J ends, which lost 7 bases and 2 bases, there was a span of 12 bases. Germline-derived CDR1 and CDR2 are SNHLY and FYNNEI. The CDR3 totals 14 residues. The CDR3 spells CASTPDIGNQPQHF. As DNA, the CDR3 is TGTGCCAGCACTCCGGATATAGGCAATCAGCCCCAGCATTTT.

The J gene is TRBJ2-1, the V gene TRBV7-2; D unresolved. Germline loops: CDR1 SGHTA, CDR2 FQGNSA. The CDR3 extends over 15 amino acids. The ends were cut back, 4 bases at V and 2 bases at J, with 12 bases in the middle. The CDR3: CASSSRGPAYNEQFF. Here the CDR3 DNA reads TGTGCCAGCAGCTCCCGCGGCCCTGCCTACAATGAGCAGTTCTTC.

This sequence joins TRBV5-5 and TRBJ2-1; perhaps D is TRBD1 or TRBD2 (5 bases each). Germline lookup yields CDR1 SGHKS and CDR2 YYEKEE (reference sequence). This CDR3 spans 18 amino acids. The V end was cut by 3 bases, the J end by 5 bases, with 24 bases between. The CDR3 sequence: CASSSRFSPEGFHNEQFF. The CDR3 DNA is TGTGCCAGCAGCTCACGGTTTAGTCCTGAGGGGTTTCACAATGAGCAGTTCTTC.

The chain is built from TRBV27 and TRBJ1-5, with 8 bases identical to TRBD1. V shed 2 bases and J 6 bases; nucleotides not matched to a gene: 6. Germline CDR1 reads MNHEY; CDR2 reads SMNVEV (reference sequence). This CDR3 comprises 15 residues. The CDR3 loop is CASSLSAGGSQPQHF. In DNA, the CDR3 is TGTGCCAGCAGTTTAAGCGCAGGGGGCAGTCAGCCCCAGCATTTT.

This sequence joins TRBV6-2 or TRBV6-3 and TRBJ1-1; a weak D match, TRBD1 (6 bases). This CDR3 is 12 amino acids long. CDR1 and CDR2 from the germline V gene are MNHEY and SVGEGT. V was shortened by 2 bases and J by 9 bases, with 10 bases between the two germline ends. The CDR3 loop reads CASSYDGTQAFF. The CDR3 DNA follows: TGTGCCAGCAGTTACGACGGGACACAAGCTTTCTTT.

This clone was counted once. This sequence joins TRBV19 and TRBJ1-1, with 7 bases aligning to TRBD1. Unmatched junction bases numbered 4, after V lost 8 bases and J lost 1 base. This CDR3 contains 13 residues. The germline V gene has CDR1 LNHDA and CDR2 SQIVND (reference sequence). The CDR3 here is CASRQGRNTEAFF. As DNA, the CDR3 is TGTGCCAGTCGACAGGGAAGGAACACTGAAGCTTTCTTT. The variable domain in full, completed from reference TRBV19 and TRBJ1-1, reads DGGITQSPKYLFRKEGQNVTLSCEQNLNHDAMYWYRQDPGQGLRLIYYSQIVNDFQKGDIAEGYSVSREKKESFPLTVTSAQKNPTAFYLCASRQGRNTEAFFGQGTRLTVV.